This T cell receptor (beta chain) is drawn from a study of post-analysis software for immune sequencing data. In the study overall: The disease courses covered relapsing-remitting, secondary progressive and progressive-relapsing multiple sclerosis.

Unique molecular identifiers were carried by the TCR beta cDNA libraries. It was from roughly 1 to 10 million T cells that some 470,000 cDNA molecules came. Using its own MiXCR run on the PCR reads, TCRdb lists one record per CDR3 protein. The repertoire includes roughly 620,000 distinct CDR3 sequences, around 47% of them detected once, and 1.7% sits in the top ten. The V end lost 7 bases, the J end lost 3 bases, and 19 bases lay between the germline ends. The CDR3 length is 15 residues. To note about this clonotype: Its target is unknown.

Findings and limits, study-wide: F measure showed strong co-clustering of same-batch samples. People with multiple sclerosis had a significantly lower normalized Chao1 diversity than controls did. The study found TRBV5-6, TRBV5-1 and TRBV20-1 among a few TRBV segments more frequent in patients than controls.

Sequenced input: blood. This receptor was identified in a girl aged 5 to 17 with multiple sclerosis. This sequence joins TRBV12-3 or TRBV12-4 and TRBJ2-7; D is perhaps TRBD1 or TRBD2 (5 bases each). DNA of the CDR3: TGTGCCAGCAACCGCGGTGGGACGCTTCGCTACGAGCAGTACTTC. This sequence encodes CASNRGGTLRYEQYF.